This TCR beta chain was observed in a study of OX40 agonist ivuxolimab in advanced cancers. Findings and caveats of the study: Certain nonresponding patients likewise had low normalized T-cell clonal expansion. On average, a greater number of expanded clones characterised CD8+ T cells relative to CD4+.

This CDR3 comprises 15 residues. Per germline, CDR1 SGHDT and CDR2 YYEEEE. Losses at the gene ends were 0 bases for V and 4 bases for J; bases not matched to a gene: 2. Profiled with immunoSEQ multiplex PCR; TCRdb holds only in-frame clones, not every one. The sample shows tens of thousands of clones, 90% of them seen only once. With respect to this clone: Its matching antigen is unknown.

Sequenced here: CD4+ or CD8+ T cells sorted from blood, sampled in a trial of the OX40 agonist ivuxolimab. The receptor was isolated from an adult with an advanced solid tumor such as melanoma, head and neck, liver or kidney cancer. The rearrangement links TRBV5-6 to TRBJ2-1; TRBD2 matches 9 bases. CDR3 in amino acids: CASSLGAGGYNEQFF. The DNA for the CDR3 is TGTGCCAGCAGCTTGGGTGCGGGAGGGTACAATGAGCAGTTCTTC.